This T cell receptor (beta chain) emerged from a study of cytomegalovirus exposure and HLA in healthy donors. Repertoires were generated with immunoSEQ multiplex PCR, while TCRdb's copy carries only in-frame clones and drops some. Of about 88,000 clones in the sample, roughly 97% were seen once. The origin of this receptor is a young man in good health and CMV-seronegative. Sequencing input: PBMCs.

The CDR3 DNA reads TGTGCCAGTAGTATGCCAGGAGGTGAAGCTTTCTTT. Protein sequence: CASSMPGGEAFF. The rearrangement links TRBV19 to TRBJ1-1; D is uncertain. Germline CDR1 reads LNHDA; CDR2 reads SQIVND (reference sequence). V was pared by 3 bases and J by 7 bases, with 9 bases between. The length of the CDR3 is 12 residues. The variable domain in full, completed from reference TRBV19 and TRBJ1-1, reads DGGITQSPKYLFRKEGQNVTLSCEQNLNHDAMYWYRQDPGQGLRLIYYSQIVNDFQKGDIAEGYSVSREKKESFPLTVTSAQKNPTAFYLCASSMPGGEAFFGQGTRLTVV.